The rows below give T cell receptor beta chains drawn from one sample of a study of identifying expanded T cells in peripheral blood. The table came from immunoSEQ multiplex PCR; TCRdb's copy has only in-frame clones and leaves some out. The sample carries around 120,000 clones, more than 80% recorded once. Sequenced sample: blood. The receptor source for this set is a person aged 18 to 69 in good health. Both conserved end residues are part of each CDR3. Fields, in order: V gene, CDR3 protein.

TRBV5-1	CASSPWTGNTEAFF
TRBV6-1	CASSNLYAMGEQYF
TRBV5-1	CASKSEWGARGHF
TRBV18	CASSPPSGLETQYF
TRBV7-9	CASSLTSKNGRLTGNTIYF
TRBV6-5	CASSYQGQPQHF
TRBV7-9	CASSRDSQYGYTF
TRBV4-2	CASSHSIGEDGKLFF
TRBV2	CASWAGRYSLAGGYTF
TRBV7-9	CASGQRGRSEKLFF
TRBV18	CASSPRPGRDEKLFF
TRBV2	CASRGTISDEQFF
TRBV7-3	CASSKHGTGINTEAFF
TRBV13	CASSLGTGHSEAFF
TRBV2	CASSSTETQYF
TRBV19	CASSRQGPHPAFF
TRBV5-6	CASSLEDRVVYGYTF
TRBV14	CASSLSHGGNTIYF
TRBV7-2	CASSPIAGFPTDTQYF
TRBV10-2	CASTLSEGRTEAFF
TRBV7-8	CASSLVRARHPSRTDTQYF
TRBV19	CASSFGGQGDNEQFF
TRBV7-3	CASSSGGRTDTQYF
TRBV11-2	CASSLSEVKPQHF
TRBV18	CASSPPGAGPSNQPQHF
TRBV7-9	CALGEPGANVLTF
TRBV4-1	CASSQVPPGTEAFF
TRBV30	CAWSKKGTGELFF
TRBV4-1	CASSQVDGRGKNIQYF
TRBV27	CASSPTSRTDFYGYTF
TRBV5-1	CASSLGTGQFF